There are a few counts of the clone carrying this T cell receptor (beta chain). Unmatched junction bases numbered 5, after V lost 2 bases and J lost 7 bases. Per germline, CDR1 SGHRS and CDR2 YFSETQ. This CDR3 has 13 residues. The sample originates from a study of T-cell reconstitution after alpha-beta-depleted transplantation in children. Unique molecular identifiers were used in preparing the TCRbeta library. TCRdb re-called the PCR reads with MiXCR, one entry per CDR3 protein. The sample holds roughly 220,000 distinct CDR3 sequences, approximately 8.4% seen once. This chain uses TRBV5-1 with TRBJ2-7; TRBD2 matches 8 bases. This clonotype was obtained from a male patient between 2 and 10 years old who had a stem cell transplant for acute myeloid leukemia, so the T cells may come from the graft donor. The specimen was PBMCs, mostly from graft donor cells, collected 360 days after TCRalphabeta/CD19-depleted stem cell transplant. CDR3 bases: TGCGCCAGCAGCTTTAGCGGGGCCGAAGAGCAGTACGTC. This gives the protein CASSFSGAEEQYV.